This T cell receptor (beta chain) was sequenced during a study of graft-versus-host responses after intestinal transplantation. Findings and caveats of the study: Recipient marrow held GvH clones, some first seen in ileum or blood.

Sequencing used immunoSEQ multiplex PCR; TCRdb keeps in-frame clones, though not all of them. The profile shows some 31,000 clones, 90% to 95% of them singletons. The germline V gene encodes CDR1 SGHTA and CDR2 FQGNSA. V dropped 5 bases and J dropped 8; count of bases not matched to a gene: 12. CDR3 length equals 16 residues. Details on this clone: No antigen is known for it.

This sequence originates from a human patient who received an intestinal transplant, so some T cells may come from the graft donor. This chain links TRBV7-2 with TRBJ1-4; 9 bases are shared with TRBD1. This material consisted of PBMCs, taken about ten weeks after intestinal transplant. CDR3 sequence reads: CASSTGQGSRGEKLFF. The CDR3 DNA reads TGTGCCAGCAGCACTGGACAGGGGTCAAGGGGGGAAAAACTGTTTTTT.